This T cell receptor (beta chain) comes out of a study of PD-1 blockade in classical Hodgkin lymphoma. Germline V gene lookup returns CDR1 SNHLY and CDR2 FYNNEI. The CDR3 spans 13 residues. V was trimmed by 6 bases and J by 1 base, leaving 8 bases between them. Study results and limitations: Reported findings placed baseline TCR diversity lower in newly diagnosed patients (compared with healthy donors).

Remarks on this clone: Its antigen is not known.

Method: immunoSEQ multiplex PCR; TCRdb's copy keeps in-frame clones and lacks some. This table has tens of thousands of clones, nearly 90% appearing once. With no exception, relapse followed autologous stem cell transplantation in all patients, and brentuximab vedotin exposure varied. The V gene is TRBV2, the J gene TRBJ2-3; a weak D match, TRBD2 (5 bases). The clonotype comes from a human donor with classical Hodgkin lymphoma. This specimen was peripheral blood mononuclear cells (PBMCs), taken before the second cycle of nivolumab. The CDR3 sequence: CASRDWGTDTQYF. CDR3 bases: TGTGCCAGCAGGGACTGGGGCACAGATACGCAGTATTTT.